This TCR beta chain was identified during a study of technical replicates of blood from four donors. With V trimmed by 0 bases and J by 4 bases, 6 bases remained unmatched. CDR1 and CDR2 from the germline V gene are MGHRA and YSYEKL. This CDR3 is 16 amino acids long. The data were produced by immunoSEQ multiplex PCR, yet TCRdb's version contains in-frame clones alone and is incomplete. Of about 83,000 clones in the sample, around 90% were seen once. The chain carries TRBV4-1 and TRBJ1-3; 7 nucleotides match TRBD1. This clonotype was sampled from a human donor in good health. The specimen sequenced was T cells isolated from PBMCs. CDR3 loop: CASSQDPRTGGNTIYF. The CDR3 nucleotides are TGCGCCAGCAGCCAAGATCCTCGGACAGGAGGAAACACCATATATTTT.